Described below is a single T cell receptor (beta chain) sequence and its context. The data were taken from a study of control samples from healthy donors and cancer patients. Profiled with immunoSEQ multiplex PCR; TCRdb holds only in-frame clones, not every one. This sample yields over 150,000 clones, of which 94% are seen a single time; about 15% belongs to the top ten. The sequence derives from a man in his 60s with colorectal cancer. Sequences were obtained from PBMCs.

The CDR3 is CASSPDRWSSYEQYF. DNA for the CDR3: TGTGCCAGTAGCCCTGACAGGTGGAGCTCCTACGAGCAGTACTTC. The J gene is TRBJ2-7, the V gene TRBV19, with D possibly TRBD1 on 6 matching bases. V lost 6 bases and J lost 0, with 15 bases in between. Looked up from germline, CDR1 is LNHDA and CDR2 is SQIVND (reference sequence). CDR3 length: 15 amino acids.